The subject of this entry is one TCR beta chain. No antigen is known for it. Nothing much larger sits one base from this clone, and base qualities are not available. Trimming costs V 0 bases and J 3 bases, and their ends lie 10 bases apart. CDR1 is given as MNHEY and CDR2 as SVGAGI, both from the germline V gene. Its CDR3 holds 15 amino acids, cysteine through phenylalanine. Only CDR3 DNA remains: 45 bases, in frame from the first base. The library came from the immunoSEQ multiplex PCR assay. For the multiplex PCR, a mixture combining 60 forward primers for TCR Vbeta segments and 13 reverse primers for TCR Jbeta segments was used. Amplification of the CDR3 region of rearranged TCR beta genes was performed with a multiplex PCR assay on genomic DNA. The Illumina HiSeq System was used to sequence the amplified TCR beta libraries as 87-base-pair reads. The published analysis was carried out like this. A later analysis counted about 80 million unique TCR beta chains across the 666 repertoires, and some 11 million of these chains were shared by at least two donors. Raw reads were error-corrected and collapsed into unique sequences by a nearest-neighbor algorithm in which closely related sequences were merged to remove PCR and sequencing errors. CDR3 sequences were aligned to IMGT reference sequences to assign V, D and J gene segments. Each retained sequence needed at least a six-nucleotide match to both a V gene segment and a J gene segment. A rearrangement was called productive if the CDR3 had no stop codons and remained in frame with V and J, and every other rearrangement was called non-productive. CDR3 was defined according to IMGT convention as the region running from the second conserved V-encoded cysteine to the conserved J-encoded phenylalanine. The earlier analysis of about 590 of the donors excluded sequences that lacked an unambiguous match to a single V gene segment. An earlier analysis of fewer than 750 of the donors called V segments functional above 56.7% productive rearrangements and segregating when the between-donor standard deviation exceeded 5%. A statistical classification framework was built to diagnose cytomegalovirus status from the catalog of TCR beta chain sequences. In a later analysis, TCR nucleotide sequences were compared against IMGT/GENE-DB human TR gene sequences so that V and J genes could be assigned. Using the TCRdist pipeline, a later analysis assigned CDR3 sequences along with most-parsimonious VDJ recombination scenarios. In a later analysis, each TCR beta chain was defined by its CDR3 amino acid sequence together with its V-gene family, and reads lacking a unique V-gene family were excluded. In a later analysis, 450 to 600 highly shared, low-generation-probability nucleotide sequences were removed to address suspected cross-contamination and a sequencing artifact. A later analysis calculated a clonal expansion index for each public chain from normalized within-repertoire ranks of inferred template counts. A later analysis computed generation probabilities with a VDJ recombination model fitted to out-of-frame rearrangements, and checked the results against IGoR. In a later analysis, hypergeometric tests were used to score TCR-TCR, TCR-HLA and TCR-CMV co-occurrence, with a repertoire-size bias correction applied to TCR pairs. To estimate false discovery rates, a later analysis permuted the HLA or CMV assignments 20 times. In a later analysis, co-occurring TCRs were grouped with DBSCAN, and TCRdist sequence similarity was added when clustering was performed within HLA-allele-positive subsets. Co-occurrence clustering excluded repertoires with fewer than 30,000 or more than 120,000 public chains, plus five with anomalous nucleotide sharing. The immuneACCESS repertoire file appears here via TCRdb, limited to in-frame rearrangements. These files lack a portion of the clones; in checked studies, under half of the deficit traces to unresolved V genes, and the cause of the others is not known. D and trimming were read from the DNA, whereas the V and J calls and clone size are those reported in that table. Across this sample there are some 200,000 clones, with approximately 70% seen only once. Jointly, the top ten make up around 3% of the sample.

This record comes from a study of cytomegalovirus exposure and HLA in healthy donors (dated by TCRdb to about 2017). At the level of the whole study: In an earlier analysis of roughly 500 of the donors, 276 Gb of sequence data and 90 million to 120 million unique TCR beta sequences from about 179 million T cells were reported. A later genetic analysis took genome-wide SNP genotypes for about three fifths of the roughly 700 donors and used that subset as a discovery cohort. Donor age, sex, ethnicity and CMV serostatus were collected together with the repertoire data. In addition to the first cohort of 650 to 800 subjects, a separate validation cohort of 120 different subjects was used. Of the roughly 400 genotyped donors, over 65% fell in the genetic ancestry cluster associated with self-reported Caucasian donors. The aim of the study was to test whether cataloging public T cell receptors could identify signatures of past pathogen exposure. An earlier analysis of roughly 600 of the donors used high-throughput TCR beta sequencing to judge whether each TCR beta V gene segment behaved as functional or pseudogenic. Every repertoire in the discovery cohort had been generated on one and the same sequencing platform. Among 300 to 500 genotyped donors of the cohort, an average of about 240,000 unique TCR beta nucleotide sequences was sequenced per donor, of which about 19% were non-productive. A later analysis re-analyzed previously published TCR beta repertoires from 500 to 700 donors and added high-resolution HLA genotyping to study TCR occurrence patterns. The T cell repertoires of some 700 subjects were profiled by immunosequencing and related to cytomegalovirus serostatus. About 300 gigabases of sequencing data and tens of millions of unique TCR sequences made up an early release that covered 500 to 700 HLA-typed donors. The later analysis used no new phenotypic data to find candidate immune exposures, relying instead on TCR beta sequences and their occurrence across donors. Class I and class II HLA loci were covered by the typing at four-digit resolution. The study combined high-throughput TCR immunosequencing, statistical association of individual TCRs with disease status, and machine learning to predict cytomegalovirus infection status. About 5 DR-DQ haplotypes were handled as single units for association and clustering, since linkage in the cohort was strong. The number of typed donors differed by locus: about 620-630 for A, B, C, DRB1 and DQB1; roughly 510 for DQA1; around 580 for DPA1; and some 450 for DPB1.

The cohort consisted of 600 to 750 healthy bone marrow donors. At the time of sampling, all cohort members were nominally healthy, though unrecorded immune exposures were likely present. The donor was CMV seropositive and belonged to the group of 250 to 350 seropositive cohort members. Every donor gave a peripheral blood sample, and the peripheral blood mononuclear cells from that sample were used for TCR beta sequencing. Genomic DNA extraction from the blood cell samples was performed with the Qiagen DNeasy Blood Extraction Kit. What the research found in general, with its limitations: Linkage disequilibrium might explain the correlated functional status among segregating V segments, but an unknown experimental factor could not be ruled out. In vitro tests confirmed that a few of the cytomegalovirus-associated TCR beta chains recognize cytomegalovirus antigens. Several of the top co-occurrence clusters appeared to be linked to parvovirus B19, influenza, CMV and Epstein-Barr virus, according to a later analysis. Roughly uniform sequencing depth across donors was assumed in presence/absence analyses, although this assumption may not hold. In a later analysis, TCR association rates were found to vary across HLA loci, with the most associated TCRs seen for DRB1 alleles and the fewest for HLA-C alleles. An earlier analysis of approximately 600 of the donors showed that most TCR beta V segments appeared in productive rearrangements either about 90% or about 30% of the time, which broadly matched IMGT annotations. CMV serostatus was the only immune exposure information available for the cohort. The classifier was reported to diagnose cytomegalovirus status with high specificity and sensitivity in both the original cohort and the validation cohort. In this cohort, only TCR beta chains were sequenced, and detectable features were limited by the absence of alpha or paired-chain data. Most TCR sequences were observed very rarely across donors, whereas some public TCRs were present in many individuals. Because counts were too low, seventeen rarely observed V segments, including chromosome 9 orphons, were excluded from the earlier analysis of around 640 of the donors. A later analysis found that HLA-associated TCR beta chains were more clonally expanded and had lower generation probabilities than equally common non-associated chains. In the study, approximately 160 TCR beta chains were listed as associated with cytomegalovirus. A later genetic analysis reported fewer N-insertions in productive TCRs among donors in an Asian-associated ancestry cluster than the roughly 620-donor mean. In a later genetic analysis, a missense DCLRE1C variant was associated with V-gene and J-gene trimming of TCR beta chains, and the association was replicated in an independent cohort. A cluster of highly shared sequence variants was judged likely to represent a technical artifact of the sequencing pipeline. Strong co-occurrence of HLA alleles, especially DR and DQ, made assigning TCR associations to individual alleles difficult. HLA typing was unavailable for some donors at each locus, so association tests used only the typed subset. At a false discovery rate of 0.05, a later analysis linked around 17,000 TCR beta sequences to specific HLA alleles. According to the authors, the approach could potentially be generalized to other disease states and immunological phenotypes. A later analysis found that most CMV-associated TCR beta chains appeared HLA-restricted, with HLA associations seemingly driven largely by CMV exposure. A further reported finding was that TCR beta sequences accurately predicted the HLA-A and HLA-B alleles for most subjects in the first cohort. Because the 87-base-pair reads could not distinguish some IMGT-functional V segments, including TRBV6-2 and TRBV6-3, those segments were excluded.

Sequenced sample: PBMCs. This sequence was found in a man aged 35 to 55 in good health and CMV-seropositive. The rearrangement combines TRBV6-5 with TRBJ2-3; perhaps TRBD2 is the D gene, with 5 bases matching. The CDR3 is CASSYSRAETDTQYF. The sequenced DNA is TGTGCCAGCAGTTACTCGAGGGCGGAAACAGATACGCAGTATTTT.